The 5 T cell receptor beta chains listed next were all sequenced from one sample in a study of shared clonotypes between healthy human individuals. The data were produced by immunoSEQ multiplex PCR, yet TCRdb's version contains in-frame clones alone and is incomplete. This sample has some 500,000 clones; approximately 95% occur once, and the top ten carry about 0.067%. Sequencing used naive CD4+ T cells sorted from blood. Subset specified: CD45RA+ positively selected. The receptor set was obtained from a woman between 25 and 40 years old in good health.

This chain uses TRBV29-1 with TRBJ2-5; possibly TRBD2 for D (5 bases). TRBJ2-7 explains the end of the DNA better; the J call may be wrong. The CDR3 has 13 residues. Germline lookup yields CDR1 SQVTM and CDR2 ANQGSEA. For the CDR3, the DNA is TGCAGCGTTGAGAAGGCGGGCTCCTACGAGCAGTACTTC. Protein: CSVEKAGSYEQYF.

The chain joins TRBV2 to TRBJ1-1; 10 bases map to TRBD1. With V trimmed by 8 bases and J by 0 bases, 9 bases remained unmatched. Germline CDR1 SNHLY, CDR2 FYNNEI. This CDR3 has 16 residues. The DNA of the CDR3 is TGTGCCAGCGAGGACAGGGGGTTCTCTGTGAACACTGAAGCTTTCTTT. Translated, it gives CASEDRGFSVNTEAFF. Based on the CDR3 plus reference TRBV2 and TRBJ1-1, the full variable domain is EPEVTQTPSHQVTQMGQEVILRCVPISNHLYFYWYRQILGQKVEFLVSFYNNEISEKSEIFDDQFSVERPDGSNFTLKIRSTKLEDSAMYFCASEDRGFSVNTEAFFGQGTRLTVV.

The J gene is TRBJ1-4, the V gene TRBV19, with D unresolved. Looked up from germline, CDR1 is LNHDA and CDR2 is SQIVND (reference sequence). This CDR3 region has 14 residues. V was pared by 6 bases and J by 4 bases, with 12 bases between. The CDR3 DNA is TGTGCCAGTAGATCCGGGCCAGGTAATGAAAAACTGTTTTTT. This encodes CASRSGPGNEKLFF.

The gene calls are TRBV19 and TRBJ2-5, with D hard to call. This CDR3 comprises 12 residues. CDR1 is LNHDA and CDR2 is SQIVND in the germline V gene (reference sequence). Deletions cut 5 bases from V and 3 bases from J, with 7 bases between. CDR3 in DNA: TGTGCCAGTAGTCGGCAGAAAGAGACCCAGTACTTC. Protein product: CASSRQKETQYF.

This clone was picked up one time. This chain links TRBV10-3 with TRBJ1-5, with 8 nucleotides matching TRBD1. CDR3 length: 15 amino acids. V lost 1 base to trimming and J lost 6 bases; unmatched junction nucleotides: 5. Looked up from germline, CDR1 is ENHRY and CDR2 is SYGVKD. The CDR3, as DNA: TGTGCCATCAGTGAGTTCGACAGGGGAAGTCAGCCCCAGCATTTT. It encodes CAISEFDRGSQPQHF.